Listed here is a single T cell receptor beta chain. The sample originates from a study of blood T cell repertoires in COVID-19. Study-level background: Samples taken during acute and convalescent COVID-19 were collected in the United States, Italy and Spain. In each case, the material was cDNA or gDNA derived from T cells, B-cell-depleted T cells, or PBMCs.

In the original analysis: Estimates of nucleated cell counts were drawn from the amplification of reference gene primers. TCRdb's copy holds only in-frame clones and misses some; the assay was immunoSEQ multiplex PCR. V and J calls and clone size come straight from that table; D and trimming were deduced from the DNA. Altogether 130,000 or so clones are present, 80% to 90% being singletons, with the ten largest covering around 30%. The TCR sequence derives from a man in his 70s with active or convalescent COVID-19. Sequencing was performed on peripheral blood.

DNA of the CDR3: TGTGCCAGCAGCCCGGGGACAGGCGGGCGAAGAAAACTGTTTTTT. It is translated as CASSPGTGGRRKLFF. The V call is TRBV28, the J call TRBJ1-4, with TRBD1 identical over 8 bases. Trimming took 6 bases from V and 10 from J; bases not matched to a gene: 13. There are 15 residues in the CDR3. Germline values: CDR1 MDHEN, CDR2 SYDVKM.